The sequence of this T cell receptor beta chain was determined in a study of shared clonotypes between healthy human individuals. Study background: Per donor, CD8 memory used one plate, CD8 naive used two, CD4 memory used three and CD4 naive used three.

The V and J ends lost 3 bases and 3 bases, in that order; junction bases with no gene match: 4. This CDR3 spans 14 amino acids. In germline, CDR1 is SQVTM, CDR2 ANQGSEA. Produced via immunoSEQ multiplex PCR; TCRdb's table is partial and in-frame only. Of about 1,900,000 clones in the sample, around 96% were seen once. CD8 cells classed as naive were CD45RO-negative and positively selected for CCR7, excluding terminally differentiated effector memory CD45RA+ cells. About this clone itself: The same CDR3 arises from other DNA sequences in this sample as well.

This receptor was obtained from a man aged 18 to 30 in good health. This chain links TRBV29-1 with TRBJ2-1, with 8 bases that match TRBD2. The sample taken for sequencing was naive CD8+ T cells sorted from blood. The CDR3 bases are TGCAGCGTTGATGGGCTAGCGGGCTACAATGAGCAGTTCTTC. It translates to CSVDGLAGYNEQFF.